The 29 T cell receptor beta chains in this list originate from one sample, sequenced in a study of identical twins. TCRdb re-called the 5' RACE reads through MiXCR, storing one row per CDR3 protein. The sample records around 680,000 distinct CDR3 sequences, around 8.3% being singletons. In addition, the sample was reused for a study of yellow fever vaccine responses in identical twins.

The sequencing input was PBMCs. The receptors were sampled from a woman aged 18-35 years in good health.

In this sample, this clonotype turned up many times. J is TRBJ2-1 and V is TRBV29-1; TRBD2 might be the D (5 bases). This CDR3 region has 12 residues. V gave up 2 bases and J gave up 6 bases, with 8 bases separating them. Germline values: CDR1 SQVTM, CDR2 ANQGSEA. The CDR3 DNA reads as TGCAGCGTTGAAAGGACTCTCAATGAGCAGTTCTTC. Translation: CSVERTLNEQFF.

This clonotype appeared many times. This rearrangement joins TRBV4-1 to TRBJ2-1; 13 positions agree with TRBD2. This CDR3 has 15 amino acids. The V segment lost 4 bases and the J segment 8 bases; nucleotides outside the gene matches: 5. Germline V gene data show CDR1 as MGHRA and CDR2 as YSYEKL. The CDR3 reads CASSRGLAGADEQFF. DNA of the CDR3: TGCGCCAGCAGCCGAGGACTAGCGGGGGCGGATGAGCAGTTCTTC.

In this sample, this clonotype turned up a few times. The V call is TRBV7-2, the J call TRBJ1-1; tentatively, D is TRBD1 (5 bases). CDR1 SGHTA and CDR2 FQGNSA come from the germline V gene. The CDR3 covers 14 residues. Trimming removed 1 base from V and 4 bases from J, with 10 bases in between. The chain's CDR3 is CASSLGFRGTEAFF. Written as DNA, the CDR3 is TGTGCCAGCAGCTTAGGGTTTAGGGGCACTGAAGCTTTCTTT. The whole variable domain, filled in from reference TRBV7-2 and TRBJ1-1, reads GAGVSQSPSNKVTEKGKDVELRCDPISGHTALYWYRQSLGQGLEFLIYFQGNSAPDKSGLPSDRFSAERTGGSVSTLTIQRTQQEDSAVYLCASSLGFRGTEAFFGQGTRLTVV.

This clonotype was counted many times. This chain links TRBV7-2 with TRBJ2-7; D might be TRBD1 (6 bases). Germline loops: CDR1 SGHTA, CDR2 FQGNSA. V shed 0 bases and J shed 4 bases, with 10 bases lying between them. The CDR3 runs 14 residues. The CDR3 is CASSLARGIYEQYF. The DNA of the CDR3 is TGTGCCAGCAGCTTAGCGAGGGGGATATACGAGCAGTACTTC.

This clonotype was counted between two and nine times. The rearrangement links TRBV29-1 to TRBJ2-7, with 8 positions matching TRBD1. The V segment lost 6 bases and the J segment 0 bases; nucleotides outside the gene matches: 7. The CDR3 consists of 14 residues. Germline CDR1 and CDR2: SQVTM and ANQGSEA. CDR3 nucleotides: TGCAGCGTCGTTTCAGGGGGCACCTCCTACGAGCAGTACTTC. Translation: CSVVSGGTSYEQYF.

This clonotype turned up a few times. V is TRBV7-9 and J is TRBJ2-3, with D perhaps matching TRBD2 (5 bases). V was clipped by 6 bases and J by 0 bases, with 19 bases between them. Germline CDR1 is SEHNR and CDR2 is FQNEAQ (reference sequence). CDR3 length: 17 residues. The CDR3 sequence: CASRLPHQTTSTDTQYF. As DNA, the CDR3 is TGTGCCAGCAGACTCCCCCACCAGACTACTAGCACAGATACGCAGTATTTT.

The chain uses TRBV7-2 and TRBJ2-1; 9 bases match TRBD1. Trimming removed 0 bases from V and 6 bases from J; junction bases left unmatched: 3. The germline V gene encodes CDR1 SGHTA and CDR2 FQGNSA. CDR3 length: 15 amino acids. Here the CDR3 DNA reads TGTGCCAGCAGCTTAGCACAGGGGGCGGGCAATGAGCAGTTCTTC. It encodes CASSLAQGAGNEQFF.

This clonotype was seen at least ten times. The chain employs TRBV15 and TRBJ2-3; 14 positions match TRBD2. This CDR3 has 18 residues. V was clipped by 0 bases and J by 2 bases; unmatched bases: 4. From germline, CDR1 is LNHNV and CDR2 YYDKDF (reference sequence). The CDR3 DNA follows: TGTGCCACCAGCAGAGATGGGACTAGCGGGGGTATCACAGATACGCAGTATTTT. Its protein is CATSRDGTSGGITDTQYF. Full variable domain (remainder filled in from reference TRBV15 and TRBJ2-3): DAMVIQNPRYQVTQFGKPVTLSCSQTLNHNVMYWYQQKSSQAPKLLFHYYDKDFNNEADTPDNFQSRRPNTSFCFLDIRSPGLGDTAMYLCATSRDGTSGGITDTQYFGPGTRLTVL.

This clonotype occurred a few times. The chain couples TRBV4-3 to TRBJ2-6; 9 positions agree with TRBD1. Germline V gene sequence: CDR1 LGHNA, CDR2 YSLEER. The CDR3 sequence is 17 residues long. The ends lost 5 bases at V and 2 bases at J; junction bases unmatched: 7. DNA of the CDR3: TGCGCCAGCAGCTCACGGACAGGGGCCACTGGGGCCAACGTCCTGACTTTC. This sequence encodes CASSSRTGATGANVLTF.

This clonotype was seen ten or more times. The V and J genes are TRBV29-1 and TRBJ2-7, with D perhaps assigned TRBD1 or TRBD2 (6 bases each). The CDR3 runs to 14 residues. Trimming cost V 5 bases and J 2 bases, with 16 bases left between them. Germline V gene data show CDR1 as SQVTM and CDR2 as ANQGSEA. This CDR3 is CSVTPNRGAYEQYF. The CDR3 DNA reads as TGCAGCGTTACCCCGAATAGGGGGGCCTACGAGCAGTACTTC.

This clonotype was counted at least ten times. The V and J genes are TRBV7-9 and TRBJ1-1; D remains ambiguous. V lost 5 bases to trimming and J lost 1 base, with 11 bases between them. The CDR3 length is 14 residues. Germline V CDR1 and CDR2: SEHNR, FQNEAQ (reference sequence). CDR3 protein: CASSIREENTEAFF. CDR3 in DNA: TGTGCCAGCAGCATACGAGAGGAGAACACTGAAGCTTTCTTT.

This clonotype has more than one count but fewer than ten. V usage is TRBV7-2 and J usage is TRBJ2-3; 9 bases are a match to TRBD2. In germline, CDR1 is SGHTA, CDR2 FQGNSA. After removal of 1 base from V and 1 base from J, the junction contained 6 bases not matched to a gene. CDR3 length: 17 amino acids. CDR3 in DNA: TGTGCCAGCAGCTTAGGGTACCAGCGGGGGGGCACAGATACGCAGTATTTT. Residues: CASSLGYQRGGTDTQYF. Filled out from reference TRBV7-2 and TRBJ2-3, the complete variable domain reads GAGVSQSPSNKVTEKGKDVELRCDPISGHTALYWYRQSLGQGLEFLIYFQGNSAPDKSGLPSDRFSAERTGGSVSTLTIQRTQQEDSAVYLCASSLGYQRGGTDTQYFGPGTRLTVL.

This chain connects TRBV4-3 to TRBJ2-4; D might be TRBD1 (7 bases). Germline V gene sequence: CDR1 LGHNA, CDR2 YSLEER. The V gene lost 0 bases and the J gene lost 7 bases, with 13 bases spanning the gap. The length of the CDR3 is 15 residues. This CDR3 reads CASSQEVAGGNIQYF. The CDR3 nucleotides read TGCGCCAGCAGCCAAGAGGTTGCAGGGGGGAACATTCAGTACTTC.

J is TRBJ1-1 and V is TRBV3-1, with 7 positions matching TRBD1. The CDR3 is 16 residues long. Germline CDR1 and CDR2: LGHDT and YNNKEL (reference sequence). The trim removed 4 bases at V and 1 base at J, leaving 9 bases unmatched. In nucleotides, the CDR3 is TGTGCCAGCAGCCCATACCCGGGACAGACGAACACTGAAGCTTTCTTT. Its protein product is CASSPYPGQTNTEAFF. Drawing the rest from reference TRBV3-1 and TRBJ1-1, the complete variable domain is DTAVSQTPKYLVTQMGNDKSIKCEQNLGHDTMYWYKQDSKKFLKIMFSYNNKELIINETVPNRFSPKSPDKAHLNLHINSLELGDSAVYFCASSPYPGQTNTEAFFGQGTRLTVV.

In this sample, this clonotype turned up many times. This sequence joins TRBV12-3 or TRBV12-4 and TRBJ2-3; tentative D call: TRBD2 (6 bases). Between the trimmed V and J ends, which lost 8 bases and 2 bases, there was a span of 11 bases. This CDR3 spans 13 amino acids. The CDR3 loop reads CASRRDDTDTQYF. The CDR3 bases are TGTGCCAGCCGGCGGGACGACACAGATACGCAGTATTTT.

This clonotype was observed a handful of times. This chain connects TRBV28 to TRBJ2-6, with 8 bases fitting TRBD1. Trimming cost V 7 bases and J 2 bases; bases outside gene matches: 7. The CDR3 is 16 residues long. Germline CDR1 MDHEN, CDR2 SYDVKM. DNA of the CDR3: TGTGCCAGCAAGGCAGGGGGCGCGACTGGGGCCAACGTCCTGACTTTC. As protein: CASKAGGATGANVLTF.

In its sample, this clonotype was seen many times. The J gene is TRBJ2-5, the V gene TRBV24-1; D possibly uses TRBD1 or TRBD2 (6 bases each). Trimming pared 4 bases from V and 2 bases from J, leaving 10 bases between. In germline, CDR1 is KGHDR, CDR2 SFDVKD. This CDR3 region has 14 residues. The CDR3 loop reads CATSDGGQQETQYF. As DNA, the CDR3 is TGTGCCACCAGTGACGGGGGACAACAAGAGACCCAGTACTTC.

Many counts were recorded for this clonotype. This sequence joins TRBV12-3 or TRBV12-4 and TRBJ1-2; D remains ambiguous. The CDR3 is 13 residues long. With 1 base removed from V and 5 bases from J, the gap between germline ends came to 8 bases. The CDR3 region has the DNA TGTGCCAGCAGTTTAGGTGGGAAGTATGGCTACACCTTC. This codes for CASSLGGKYGYTF.

This clonotype was seen many times. V usage is TRBV29-1 and J usage is TRBJ1-5, with 7 bases aligning to TRBD1. The V segment lost 6 bases and the J segment 4 bases; nucleotides outside the gene matches: 12. The CDR3 consists of 15 residues. CDR1 is SQVTM, CDR2 ANQGSEA, per germline. The CDR3 loop reads CSVLLDRANNQPQHF. CDR3 sequence (DNA): TGCAGCGTACTCCTCGACAGGGCGAATAATCAGCCCCAGCATTTT.

V and J are TRBV29-1 and TRBJ2-6; D is undetermined. Germline V CDR1 and CDR2: SQVTM, ANQGSEA. Trimming shortened V by 6 bases and J by 0 bases, and 6 bases separated the two germline ends. CDR3 length equals 13 residues. CDR3 residues: CSVPSSGANVLTF. In DNA form, the CDR3 reads TGCAGCGTCCCCTCCTCTGGGGCCAACGTCCTGACTTTC.

This chain joins TRBV7-2 and TRBJ2-1, with a weak D call TRBD1 (5 bases). The germline V and J ends were trimmed by 7 bases and 4 bases, with 11 bases remaining between them. CDR3 length: 13 amino acids. Germline CDR1 is SGHTA and CDR2 is FQGNSA. The DNA for the CDR3 is TGTGCCAGCATCGACCCAGGGTACAATGAGCAGTTCTTC. Translating it yields CASIDPGYNEQFF.

This clonotype occurred a few times. J is TRBJ2-6 and V is TRBV9, with D possibly TRBD2 on 6 matching bases. Germline CDR1 is SGDLS and CDR2 is YYNGEE. V lost 1 base to trimming and J lost 2 bases, with 10 bases between them. CDR3 length equals 16 residues. This chain's CDR3 is CASSVRDSPGANVLTF. The CDR3 bases are TGTGCCAGCAGCGTAAGGGACTCCCCTGGGGCCAACGTCCTGACTTTC.

There are a few counts of this clonotype. The CDR3 is CASSASARTSHEQFF. The CDR3 nucleotides are TGTGCCAGCAGCGCTAGTGCGCGTACGAGTCATGAGCAGTTCTTC. The chain links TRBV7-2 to TRBJ2-1; D remains ambiguous. The germline CDR1 and CDR2 sequences are SGHTA and FQGNSA. Trimming left V 5 bases short and J 8 bases short, with 19 bases between. This CDR3 spans 15 amino acids.

In its sample, this clonotype was seen many times. The chain couples TRBV15 to TRBJ2-7, with TRBD2 matching over 10 bases. From germline, CDR1 is LNHNV and CDR2 YYDKDF (reference sequence). The CDR3 runs to 16 residues. V lost 0 bases, J lost 6 bases, and 8 bases stayed unmatched. The CDR3 region has the DNA TGTGCCACCAGCAGAGATTCGCTAGCGGGAGTAGGCGAGCAGTACTTC. This gives the protein CATSRDSLAGVGEQYF.

The chain carries TRBV4-3 and TRBJ2-1; possibly TRBD1 or TRBD2 for D (5 bases each). Trimming took off 4 bases at V and 12 bases at J, with 19 bases between the two ends. CDR3 length: 14 residues. Per the germline V gene, CDR1 is LGHNA and CDR2 is YSLEER. CDR3 bases: TGCGCCAGCAGCCCCCACCGGGACGATAAACGGCAGTTCTTC. It codes for CASSPHRDDKRQFF.

This clonotype was seen ten or more times. The rearrangement links TRBV6-1 to TRBJ1-1; 7 nucleotides match TRBD1. CDR3 size: 13 residues. The germline V gene has CDR1 MNHNS and CDR2 SASEGT. V trimming: 9 bases; J trimming: 3 bases; junction bases outside the gene matches: 7. The CDR3 is CASLHGTDTEAFF. CDR3 nucleotide sequence: TGTGCCAGTCTCCATGGGACAGACACTGAAGCTTTCTTT.

This clonotype was recorded a few times. J is TRBJ2-7 and V is TRBV7-2; D is ambiguous. This CDR3 has 12 amino acids. The germline gives CDR1 SGHTA, CDR2 FQGNSA. V lost 6 bases, J lost 2 bases, and 8 bases lay in between. Here the CDR3 DNA reads TGTGCCAGCAGTTATGTCGCCTACGAGCAGTACTTC. It yields the protein CASSYVAYEQYF. Full variable domain (remainder filled in from reference TRBV7-2 and TRBJ2-7): GAGVSQSPSNKVTEKGKDVELRCDPISGHTALYWYRQSLGQGLEFLIYFQGNSAPDKSGLPSDRFSAERTGGSVSTLTIQRTQQEDSAVYLCASSYVAYEQYFGPGTRLTVT.

The chain recombines TRBV5-6 with TRBJ2-2; 9 bases are a match to TRBD2. J lost 0 bases, V lost 7 bases, and 7 bases had no gene match. The length of the CDR3 is 16 residues. Germline V gives CDR1 SGHDT, CDR2 YYEEEE. The CDR3 DNA is TGTGCCAGCTATGTGGCGGGGGGGACGAACACCGGGGAGCTGTTTTTT. This encodes CASYVAGGTNTGELFF.

The V and J genes are TRBV7-9 and TRBJ1-2, with 8 bases matching TRBD1. Germline CDR1 SEHNR, CDR2 FQNEAQ (reference sequence). V dropped 4 bases and J dropped 13; count of bases not matched to a gene: 11. The CDR3 spans 13 residues. The CDR3 DNA follows: TGTGCCAGCAGCTCGGCCCAGGGGGCTAGTACCACCTTC. Residues: CASSSAQGASTTF.